The entry below describes one T cell receptor beta chain. One junction end disagrees with the germline gene, perhaps due to a read error. Methods described previously were used for bulk TCR libraries, and listed TCR primers were applied. Each CDR3 protein is one row after TCRdb ran MiXCR on the PCR reads. The sample holds approximately 670,000 distinct CDR3 sequences; 20% are singletons and the top ten take 0.75% to 0.95%. This entry belongs to a study of molecular identifiers for immune sequencing clone quantification. The CDR3 covers 16 residues. The germline V gene has CDR1 LNHDA and CDR2 SQIVND (reference sequence).

The rearrangement uses TRBV19 and TRBJ1-3, with D possibly TRBD1 on 6 matching bases. The sample comprised naive CD8+ T cells from blood, with Jurkat cell RNA spiked in. The subset is: FACS-sorted CD8+CD4-CCR7+CD45RA+ naive T cells. This TCR came from a human donor in good health. Some libraries in this study had Jurkat cell RNA spiked in. CDR3 in DNA: TGTGCCAGTAGTATCGGCGGGGGCTACTCTGGAAACACCGTATATTTT. It codes for CASSIGGGYSGNTVYF.